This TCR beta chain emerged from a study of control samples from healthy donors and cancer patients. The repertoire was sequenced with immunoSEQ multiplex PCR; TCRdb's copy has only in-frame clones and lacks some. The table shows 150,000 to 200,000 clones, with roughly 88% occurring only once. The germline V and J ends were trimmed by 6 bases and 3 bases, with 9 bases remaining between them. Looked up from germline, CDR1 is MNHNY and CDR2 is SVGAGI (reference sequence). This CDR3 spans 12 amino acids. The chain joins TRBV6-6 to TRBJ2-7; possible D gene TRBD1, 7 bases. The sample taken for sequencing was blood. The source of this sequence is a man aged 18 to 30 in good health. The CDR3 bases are TGTGCCAGCAGGCGGGACAGCTACGAGCAGTACTTC. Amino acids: CASRRDSYEQYF.